This TCR beta chain was retrieved from a study of T cells in Graves' hyperthyroidism and ophthalmopathy (dated by TCRdb to between 2018 and 2021). With regard to the full study: Peripheral blood samples were taken at initial diagnosis, before any treatment was given. In addition, the study compared T-cell repertoires in thyroid tissue and in blood from five or six Graves' hyperthyroidism patients. The paper describes TCR Vbeta CDR3 sequencing of 120 to 150 peripheral blood samples, made up of 43 ophthalmopathy patients, 70 to 75 hyperthyroidism patients and 17 progressor patients. Prospective prediction of ophthalmopathy was tested in an independent validation cohort of 18 hyperthyroidism patients and some 17 patients who later progressed to ophthalmopathy. TCR V-J signatures able to tell the groups apart were searched for in a discovery cohort of 100 patients, of whom 40 to 45 had Graves' ophthalmopathy and 55 to 65 had stable Graves' hyperthyroidism. The 100 discovery patients were randomly divided into training and test sets at a 7:3 ratio. After blood sampling, hyperthyroidism patients were treated with methimazole at a starting dose of 30 mg daily, and ophthalmopathy patients were treated with high-dose intravenous methylprednisolone.

As concerns this clonotype: Its cognate antigen has yet to be identified. Base qualities are not provided; no much larger clone lies one nucleotide away.

General study outcomes and caveats: A model built on a 13 V-J signature distinguished ophthalmopathy from stable hyperthyroidism, reaching roughly 88% sensitivity and 81.08% specificity in cross-validation and 80%/75% in testing. During validation, the model predicted progression to ophthalmopathy a median of roughly six months ahead of onset, with approximately 71% sensitivity and 72% to 85% specificity. Sample size was not statistically predetermined, and blinding of investigators to group allocation was not performed. Most expanded thyroid clonotypes (frequency above 0.001) were also detected in blood, suggesting blood repertoires may reflect thyroid immune responses.

From the cysteine through the phenylalanine, the CDR3 covers 15 amino acids. Left in the record is the CDR3 DNA by itself, 45 bases read in frame from the first base. V ends up 3 bases short and J 6 bases short, with an unmatched junction base count of 5. The CDR1 and CDR2 encoded by the germline V gene (reference sequence) are WNHNN and SYGVQD. Hyperthyroidism patients were newly diagnosed, with disease duration under 2 months, and aged 18 to 65 years. The study excluded patients with uncontrolled infections, other autoimmune diseases, pregnancy or lactation. Diagnoses were based on clinical symptoms, serum thyroxine and TRAb, thyroid ultrasound and orbital computed tomography. Blood from progressor patients was collected at the time of first diagnosis with hyperthyroidism, before any ophthalmopathy symptoms had appeared. Ficoll-Paque density gradient centrifugation was used to isolate PBMCs from 10 ml of fresh peripheral blood. Progressor patients were defined as those initially diagnosed with Graves' hyperthyroidism in whom ophthalmopathy developed during follow-up. Total RNA was extracted with Trizol reagent, and quality was checked on an Agilent 2100 Bioanalyzer.

The TCR beta CDR3 regions were amplified from RNA transcripts. For the first round of RT-PCR on the TCR CDR3, the HTBI primer set was used together with the Qiagen OneStep RT-PCR kit. Libraries were constructed in a second round of multiplex PCR, after which size selection and purification were carried out. Sequencing of the libraries was done on an Illumina HiSeq2000 using paired-end 100 bp reads. As for how the authors treated the data: SOAPnuke was used to process the raw data, throwing out any read that contained adapters or uncalled bases, had a mean Phred below 15, or lacked an exact constant-primer or identifier match. High-quality paired reads were merged with COPE v1.2.5, and unique nucleotide sequences were defined as clonotypes. MiTCR v1.1 was used to align the clonotypes against IMGT TRBV, TRBD and TRBJ reference segments. The analysis included only V-J combinations with a frequency above 0.0001, which together covered over 98% of the repertoires. The TCS score was defined as F50 (clonal expansion) divided by E x V (chaos), with BLOSUM62-based TCRdist calculated between CDR3 peptides within each V-J. Welch's t-statistics and random forest reduced approximately 520 V-J features to 10 to 15, which were used in a naive Bayes classifier (R e1071). TCRdb cleaned the public reads at Q25 with fastp, built clones with MiXCR and kept in-frame beta chains. Records with the same CDR3 protein are collapsed into one entry carrying the most frequent genes and DNA. Here the V and J calls rest on TCRdb's processing, not on the authors' analysis. In this sample the table shows 690,000 or so distinct CDR3 sequences, about 19% of which occur a single time. Of the sample, over 15% falls within the top ten clones.

This TCR was recovered from a woman aged 50 to 60 with Graves' hyperthyroidism that later progressed to Graves' ophthalmopathy. The sequenced sample consisted of blood. Recombination connected TRBV10-1 to TRBJ2-2, with 9 bases in between that match TRBD2. In nucleotide form, the sequence is TGCGCCAGCAGTGATCGGGCGGGGGGGCCCGGGGAGCTGTTTTTT. This gives the protein CASSDRAGGPGELFF.